A selection of T cell receptor beta chains follows, all from one sample in a study of blood T cells in healthy people across ages. Each CDR3 protein is one row after TCRdb ran MiXCR on the 5' RACE reads. The data hold roughly 1.7 million distinct CDR3 sequences, with 30% to 35% observed a single time. Material: blood. The receptor set was obtained from a woman in her 30s in good health. Both conserved end residues are trimmed from each CDR3.

V gene,J gene,CDR3 protein
TRBV9,TRBJ2-5,ASSVSSGGMKETQY
TRBV30,TRBJ2-5,AWSVLLGHQY
TRBV7-2,TRBJ1-2,ASSLGDSPLGDYGYT
TRBV21-1,TRBJ2-7,ASSKEDRGPQEQY
TRBV3-1,TRBJ2-1,ASSPERDEQF
TRBV7-2,TRBJ2-1,ASSQLAGGHNEQF
TRBV30,TRBJ2-4,AWKSKQPKQY
TRBV3-1,TRBJ2-5,ASSRASGSETRY
TRBV29-1,TRBJ1-2,SVTTGDQWGYT
TRBV7-9,TRBJ2-3,ASGRGTTDTQY
TRBV30,TRBJ2-7,AWSSPDRQGYGQY
TRBV27,TRBJ2-3,ASSLGGIVDTQY
TRBV24-1,TRBJ1-5,ATSIGLSNQPQH
TRBV24-1,TRBJ2-1,ATSDKGWASYNEQF
TRBV7-9,TRBJ2-1,ASSPRTDRANEQF
TRBV3-1,TRBJ2-1,ASSHQTGVYNEQF
TRBV20-1,TRBJ2-7,SASGVFGSYEQY
TRBV18,TRBJ1-5,ASSRGRRGYSNQPQH
TRBV7-9,TRBJ2-1,ASSFGGGLDNEQF
TRBV7-2,TRBJ2-3,ASSLGRAGRTDTLY
TRBV5-1,TRBJ2-7,ASSDPRVSMREQY
TRBV5-1,TRBJ2-1,ASSFSGSRLYNEQF
TRBV20-1,TRBJ2-2,SAPTRTLPGERF
TRBV7-8,TRBJ1-1,ASSPSAGATEAF
TRBV5-5,TRBJ1-2,ASSPILQANYGYT
TRBV4-2,TRBJ1-2,ASSQESPGGRYT
TRBV2,TRBJ2-7,ASSGAVSYEQY
TRBV5-1,TRBJ2-7,ASSLGTGTGYEQY
TRBV4-2,TRBJ2-3,ASSQDPGGSDTQY
TRBV18,TRBJ2-1,ASSPLGGEMINEQF
TRBV4-1,TRBJ2-7,ASSQEAASSSYEQY
TRBV9,TRBJ1-3,ASSVTGRPGNTIY
TRBV3-1,TRBJ2-5,ASSPFLRSGRYQETQY
TRBV2,TRBJ2-7,ASRDLARYEQY
TRBV20-1,TRBJ2-1,SARDSGLAETGGQF
TRBV27,.,ASSFWGQGYEQY
TRBV27,TRBJ1-1,ASSMLGTGNTEAF